The next 26 T cell receptor beta chains were all read from a single sample in a study of cytomegalovirus exposure and HLA in healthy donors. The PCR contained 60 Vbeta and 13 Jbeta primers. Profiling relied on immunoSEQ multiplex PCR, and the TCRdb table lists in-frame clones only, not all of them. The sample lists 65,000 to 100,000 clones; over 70% were seen once. Sequencing was done on a sample of PBMCs. Source of these receptors: a man aged 40-55 years in good health and CMV-seronegative.

This clone came up once. The rearrangement uses TRBV6-6 and TRBJ2-5; 7 bases map to TRBD1. The DNA end is more similar to TRBJ2-7, so the J call may be wrong. Germline V lookup: CDR1 MNHNY, CDR2 SVGAGI (reference sequence). The CDR3 is 15 amino acids. The CDR3: CASSPPWGQFAEQYF. The CDR3 DNA reads TGTGCCAGCAGTCCCCCTTGGGGACAGTTCGCCGAGCAGTACTTC.

The table lists this clone with a count of one. V and J are TRBV10-3 and TRBJ1-3; 7 bases match TRBD1. The CDR3 has 15 amino acids. The ends lost 3 bases at V and 1 base at J; junction bases unmatched: 3. Germline V gives CDR1 ENHRY, CDR2 SYGVKD. The CDR3 region has the DNA TGTGCCATCAGTGACAGGGGGAGGTCTGGAAACACCATATATTTT. Its translation: CAISDRGRSGNTIYF.

The rearrangement links TRBV4-2 to TRBJ2-7; 10 nucleotides agree with TRBD2. Looked up from germline, CDR1 is LGHNA and CDR2 is YNFKEQ. After removal of 0 bases from V and 5 bases from J, the junction contained 4 bases not matched to a gene. The CDR3 runs to 15 residues. CDR3 sequence reads: CASSQESSGSDEQYF. In DNA, the CDR3 is TGTGCCAGCAGCCAAGAATCTAGCGGGAGCGACGAGCAGTACTTC.

V gene TRBV6-5 combines with J gene TRBJ1-2; 8 bases are a match to TRBD1. Losses at the gene ends were 2 bases for V and 2 bases for J; bases not matched to a gene: 4. This CDR3 contains 15 residues. Germline assignment: CDR1 MNHEY and CDR2 SVGAGI. CDR3 region: CASSYGTGLNYGYTF. The CDR3 nucleotides read TGTGCCAGCAGTTACGGGACAGGTCTAAACTATGGCTACACCTTC.

This clone has just a few counts. The DNA of the CDR3 is TGTGCCAGCAGTGACTCACGGGACAGGGGGAATCAGCCCCAGCATTTT. Protein: CASSDSRDRGNQPQHF. This rearrangement joins TRBV6-4 to TRBJ1-5; 11 bases align to TRBD1. Germline loops: CDR1 MRHNA, CDR2 SNTAGT. V lost 0 bases and J lost 4; bases outside the gene matches: 2. This CDR3 comprises 16 residues.

The sample holds a few counts of this clone. The chain is built from TRBV9 and TRBJ2-7, with 9 bases aligning to TRBD2. The CDR3 spans 16 residues. Germline V gene lookup returns CDR1 SGDLS and CDR2 YYNGEE. J gave up 0 bases and V 0 bases, and 4 bases lay outside the gene matches. The CDR3 reads CASSVAPAGGSYEQYF. CDR3 coding DNA: TGTGCCAGCAGCGTAGCTCCAGCGGGGGGCTCCTACGAGCAGTACTTC.

The chain links TRBV19 to TRBJ2-7, with 8 positions matching TRBD1. CDR3 length: 15 amino acids. V lost 3 bases, J lost 0 bases, and 4 bases stayed unmatched. The germline V gene encodes CDR1 LNHDA and CDR2 SQIVND (reference sequence). The chain's CDR3 is CASSIGQGASYEQYF. In DNA, the CDR3 is TGTGCCAGTAGTATCGGCCAGGGGGCCTCCTACGAGCAGTACTTC.

V is TRBV6-4 and J is TRBJ1-2; TRBD1 agrees at 10 bases. The trim removed 3 bases at V and 4 bases at J, leaving 5 bases unmatched. This CDR3 is 15 amino acids long. The germline gives CDR1 MRHNA, CDR2 SNTAGT. The CDR3 spells CASSEGQGVIYGYTF. In DNA form, the CDR3 reads TGTGCCAGCAGTGAAGGACAGGGGGTAATCTATGGCTACACCTTC.

The J gene is TRBJ2-3, the V gene TRBV7-2, with unresolved D. Trimming pared 5 bases from V and 0 bases from J, leaving 12 bases between. This CDR3 is 15 amino acids long. Germline V gives CDR1 SGHTA, CDR2 FQGNSA. The CDR3 DNA reads TGTGCCAGCAGCCATTCCTCAACTAGCACAGATACGCAGTATTTT. This sequence encodes CASSHSSTSTDTQYF.

A word on this clone: Other DNA sequences in this sample translate to the same CDR3. V and J are TRBV5-1 and TRBJ1-1, with 8 bases that match TRBD1. The V and J ends lost 0 bases and 8 bases, in that order; junction bases with no gene match: 3. Per the germline V gene, CDR1 is SGHRS and CDR2 is YFSETQ. The CDR3 has 13 amino acids. In DNA, the CDR3 is TGCGCCAGCAGCTTGGGGACAGGGCCCGAAGCTTTCTTT. Translation: CASSLGTGPEAFF.

The chain has TRBV5-6 and TRBJ2-1, with TRBD2 as a possible D gene (6 bases). V was clipped by 4 bases and J by 10 bases, with 12 bases between them. Germline lookup yields CDR1 SGHDT and CDR2 YYEEEE. There are 12 residues in the CDR3. CDR3 loop: CASSQPEGEQFF. The DNA for the CDR3 is TGTGCCAGCAGCCAACCGGAGGGGGAGCAGTTCTTC.

The chain uses TRBV11-3 and TRBJ1-2; 10 bases align to TRBD1. With V trimmed by 5 bases and J by 5 bases, 2 bases remained unmatched. The CDR3 loop spans 13 amino acids. Per germline, CDR1 SGHNT and CDR2 YENEEA. CDR3 nucleotide sequence: TGTGCCAGCAGCGCGGGACAGGGGTATGGCTACACCTTC. This encodes CASSAGQGYGYTF. The complete variable domain, with remaining parts taken from reference TRBV11-3 and TRBJ1-2, reads EAGVVQSPRYKIIEKKQPVAFWCNPISGHNTLYWYLQNLGQGPELLIRYENEEAVDDSQLPKDRFSAERLKGVDSTLKIQPAELGDSAVYLCASSAGQGYGYTFGSGTRLTVV.

The chain is built from TRBV4-2 and TRBJ2-4; 9 nucleotides line up with TRBD2. Germline V CDR1 and CDR2: LGHNA, YNFKEQ. The CDR3 consists of 15 residues. The J segment lost 10 bases and the V segment lost 4 bases, leaving 11 bases of the junction unmatched. The CDR3 loop is CASSPVGLAGRIQYF. The CDR3 nucleotides read TGTGCCAGCAGCCCAGTTGGGCTAGCGGGGAGGATTCAGTACTTC.

This chain joins TRBV28 and TRBJ2-1, with D possibly being TRBD1 (6 bases). The CDR3 loop spans 12 amino acids. Germline V gene lookup returns CDR1 MDHEN and CDR2 SYDVKM. Trimming took off 6 bases at V and 7 bases at J, with 10 bases between the two ends. CDR3 DNA sequence: TGTGCCAGCAGGTTTACAGGGAATGAGCAGTTCTTC. This encodes CASRFTGNEQFF.

This rearrangement joins TRBV11-2 to TRBJ2-7; tentative D call: TRBD1 (5 bases). Between the trimmed V and J ends, which lost 4 bases and 4 bases, there was a span of 20 bases. This CDR3 comprises 16 residues. The germline gives CDR1 SGHAT, CDR2 FQNNGV. The CDR3 DNA is TGTGCCAGCAGCTCAACAGGTTATAAAAAAATTTACGAGCAGTACTTC. This encodes CASSSTGYKKIYEQYF. The full variable domain, with the rest looked up from reference TRBV11-2 and TRBJ2-7, is EAGVAQSPRYKIIEKRQSVAFWCNPISGHATLYWYQQILGQGPKLLIQFQNNGVVDDSQLPKDRFSAERLKGVDSTLKIQPAKLEDSAVYLCASSSTGYKKIYEQYFGPGTRLTVT.

V usage is TRBV6-5 and J usage is TRBJ1-3; maybe TRBD1 (6 bases). CDR1 is MNHEY, CDR2 SVGAGI, per germline. There are 16 residues in the CDR3. Trimming removed 4 bases from V and 3 bases from J, with 16 bases in between. CDR3 region: CASSFLQGLGGNTIYF. CDR3 coding DNA: TGTGCCAGCAGTTTCCTACAGGGTCTAGGTGGAAACACCATATATTTT.

The V call is TRBV4-2, the J call TRBJ1-2, with D hard to call. CDR1 is LGHNA, CDR2 YNFKEQ, per germline. The CDR3 consists of 17 residues. The V end lost 1 base, the J end lost 4 bases, and 19 bases lay between the germline ends. The CDR3 nucleotides read TGTGCCAGCAGCCAAGGGGAATGGGAGGGTTTGGGCTATGGCTACACCTTC. Its translation: CASSQGEWEGLGYGYTF.

This clone was counted only a few times. This chain links TRBV4-2 with TRBJ2-5; TRBD2 agrees at 9 bases. The CDR3 has 16 residues. J lost 0 bases, V lost 0 bases, and 2 bases had no gene match. The V gene's germline CDR1 is LGHNA and CDR2 YNFKEQ. The CDR3 spells CASSQDVAGDQETQYF. CDR3 nucleotides: TGTGCCAGCAGCCAAGATGTAGCGGGGGACCAAGAGACCCAGTACTTC.

V and J are TRBV19 and TRBJ2-7; 10 bases align to TRBD2. CDR3 length: 14 residues. Trimming at V came to 3 bases and at J to 3 bases, leaving 2 bases not matched to a gene. The V gene's germline CDR1 is LNHDA and CDR2 SQIVND (reference sequence). Here the CDR3 reads CASSISGGNYEQYF. The CDR3 DNA reads as TGTGCCAGTAGTATTAGCGGGGGGAACTACGAGCAGTACTTC.

The chain uses TRBV29-1 and TRBJ1-4; D is uncertain. Germline values: CDR1 SQVTM, CDR2 ANQGSEA. V dropped 3 bases and J dropped 4 bases, with 9 bases sitting between them. This CDR3 is built from 13 residues. CDR3 residues: CSVDVGGNEKLFF. Here the CDR3 DNA reads TGCAGCGTTGATGTGGGAGGTAATGAAAAACTGTTTTTT.

This chain joins TRBV11-3 and TRBJ2-7, with D hard to call. The CDR3 is 13 residues long. Germline values: CDR1 SGHNT, CDR2 YENEEA. Trimming stripped 5 bases from V and 5 bases from J, with 13 bases between. In DNA form, the CDR3 reads TGTGCCAGCAGCGGCGACGTCCGGGACGAGCAGTACTTC. Translated, it gives CASSGDVRDEQYF.

There are a few counts of this clone. The rearrangement links TRBV9 to TRBJ1-1; 10 nucleotides agree with TRBD1. V dropped 0 bases and J dropped 1; count of bases not matched to a gene: 6. CDR3 length equals 17 residues. From germline, CDR1 is SGDLS and CDR2 YYNGEE. The DNA of the CDR3 is TGTGCCAGCAGCGTAGACGGGACAGGGGCATGGAACACTGAAGCTTTCTTT. Translated, it gives CASSVDGTGAWNTEAFF.

The V call is TRBV5-5, the J call TRBJ1-4; 9 bases are shared with TRBD1. The germline V gene has CDR1 SGHKS and CDR2 YYEKEE (reference sequence). The CDR3 extends over 14 amino acids. V was pared by 3 bases and J by 6 bases, with 3 bases of the junction left unmatched. This CDR3 is CASSYRQGDEKLFF. CDR3 coding DNA: TGTGCCAGCAGCTATCGACAGGGGGATGAAAAACTGTTTTTT.

This chain links TRBV12-5 with TRBJ2-1; 8 positions match TRBD2. The CDR3 has 14 residues. Germline CDR1 and CDR2: LGHNT and FRNRAP. Unmatched junction bases numbered 7, after V lost 5 bases and J lost 7 bases. CDR3 amino acids: CASGGGTSSNEQFF. CDR3 nucleotide sequence: TGTGCTAGTGGTGGCGGGACTAGTAGTAATGAGCAGTTCTTC.

The J gene is TRBJ2-5, the V gene TRBV4-1; the match to TRBD2 covers 12 bases. Trimming took 3 bases from V and 1 from J; bases not matched to a gene: 6. Germline V gene data show CDR1 as MGHRA and CDR2 as YSYEKL. The CDR3 is made up of 17 amino acids. CDR3 nucleotides: TGCGCCAGCAGCCAGGTCGGACTAGCGGGGATCCAAGAGACCCAGTACTTC. Its protein product is CASSQVGLAGIQETQYF.

This chain joins TRBV6-1 and TRBJ2-5; TRBD1 might be the D (6 bases). The J call is in doubt because the DNA end fits TRBJ2-7 better. This CDR3 spans 16 amino acids. The V gene's germline CDR1 is MNHNS and CDR2 SASEGT. CDR3 nucleotide sequence: TGTGCCAGCAGTGCCATCCCGGGACAACCCGCCTACGAGCAGTACTTC. Amino acids: CASSAIPGQPAYEQYF.